The clone carrying this T cell receptor beta chain was recorded only once. Antigen specificity is unknown. This sample is part of a study of identifying expanded T cells in peripheral blood. Study-level points and caveats: Roughly 1.1 clones differed between technical replicates, versus about 15 and 19 over time. Across healthy donors, higher total template counts meant significantly greater approximately two-week count variance.

Healthy donors had no documented immune events, such as infections, while sampled. The protocol was immunoSEQ multiplex PCR, while the TCRdb copy is restricted to in-frame clones and leaves out a portion. Altogether roughly 100,000 clones are present, around 88% being singletons, with the ten largest covering approximately 17%. V was trimmed by 1 base and J by 6 bases, leaving 14 bases between them. This CDR3 has 15 residues. The germline CDR1 and CDR2 sequences are SGHTA and FQGNSA. The specimen was blood. V and J are TRBV7-2 and TRBJ2-3, with D possibly being TRBD2 (5 bases). This TCR was recovered from a person aged 18 to 75 in good health. CDR3 loop: CASSLGGFIADTQYF. The CDR3 DNA follows: TGTGCCAGCAGCTTAGGCGGGTTCATCGCTGATACGCAGTATTTT.